The rows below give T cell receptor beta chains drawn from one sample of a study of T cell changes during pregnancy in multiple sclerosis. Method: immunoSEQ multiplex PCR; TCRdb's copy keeps in-frame clones and lacks some. The data show about 40,000 clones, 89% seen once. The specimen was CD4+ T cells from peripheral blood mononuclear cells, collected in the first trimester of pregnancy. All receptors derive from a female donor with multiple sclerosis, enrolled in a pregnancy study. Each CDR3 is given with its conserved first and last residue. Fields, in order: D gene, J gene, V gene, clone size, CDR3 protein, CDR3 DNA. The D gene is left open where the match is weak. For some rows the clone size is stated as once, few or many, or as a class when expanded; others skip it.

D: TRBD2; J: TRBJ2-1; V: TRBV10-3; size: -; CDR3: CAISEPFLAGEENEQFF; DNA: TGTGCCATCAGTGAGCCTTTTCTAGCGGGAGAGGAGAATGAGCAGTTCTTC
D: TRBD2; J: TRBJ2-3; V: TRBV30; size: -; CDR3: CAWSRLAGRSDTQYF; DNA: TGTGCCTGGAGTCGACTAGCGGGAAGGTCAGATACGCAGTATTTT
D: TRBD1; J: TRBJ1-1; V: TRBV19; size: -; CDR3: CATHKDRANTEAFF; DNA: TGTGCCACACACAAAGACAGGGCGAACACTGAAGCTTTCTTT
D: TRBD1; J: TRBJ1-6; V: TRBV27; size: -; CDR3: CASSPDRVRGSPLHF; DNA: TGTGCCAGCAGTCCGGACAGGGTCCGTGGTTCACCCCTCCACTTT
D: TRBD1; J: TRBJ2-7; V: TRBV7-2; size: -; CDR3: CASSSRQGSYEQYF; DNA: TGTGCCAGCAGCTCCAGACAGGGGTCCTACGAGCAGTACTTC
D: -; J: TRBJ1-1; V: TRBV5-1; size: -; CDR3: CASSLGFAGVNTEAFF; DNA: TGCGCCAGCAGCTTGGGTTTCGCGGGGGTAAACACTGAAGCTTTCTTT
D: TRBD2; J: TRBJ2-3; V: TRBV11-2; size: once; CDR3: CASRSPGLADYTDTQYF; DNA: TGTGCCAGCAGATCGCCGGGACTAGCGGACTACACAGATACGCAGTATTTT
D: TRBD2; J: TRBJ2-2; V: TRBV6-6; size: -; CDR3: CASSLWVAGDTGELFF; DNA: TGTGCCAGCAGCCTCTGGGTAGCGGGGGACACCGGGGAGCTGTTTTTT
D: -; J: TRBJ2-7; V: TRBV20-1; size: -; CDR3: CSAFRSYEQYF; DNA: TGCAGTGCCTTCAGGTCCTACGAGCAGTACTTC
D: -; J: TRBJ1-3; V: TRBV13; size: -; CDR3: CASSPLGQGNTIYF; DNA: TGTGCCAGCAGCCCTCTCGGACAGGGAAACACCATATATTTT